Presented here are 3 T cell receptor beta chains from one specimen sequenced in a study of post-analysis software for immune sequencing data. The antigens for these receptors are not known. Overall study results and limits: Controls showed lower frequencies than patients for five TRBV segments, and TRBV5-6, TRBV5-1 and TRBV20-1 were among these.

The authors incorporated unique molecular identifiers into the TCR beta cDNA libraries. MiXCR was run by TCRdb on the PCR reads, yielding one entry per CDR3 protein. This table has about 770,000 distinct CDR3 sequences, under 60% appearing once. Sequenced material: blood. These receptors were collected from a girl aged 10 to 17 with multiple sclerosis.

The DNA for the CDR3 is TGTGCCAGTAATTCCCCCGGGATTCAGCAGTTCTTC. Its translation is CASNSPGIQQFF. The J gene is TRBJ2-1, the V gene TRBV19, with D possibly TRBD2 on 5 matching bases. Germline CDR1 LNHDA, CDR2 SQIVND (reference sequence). V was clipped by 7 bases and J by 11 bases, with 15 bases between them. The CDR3 has 12 residues.

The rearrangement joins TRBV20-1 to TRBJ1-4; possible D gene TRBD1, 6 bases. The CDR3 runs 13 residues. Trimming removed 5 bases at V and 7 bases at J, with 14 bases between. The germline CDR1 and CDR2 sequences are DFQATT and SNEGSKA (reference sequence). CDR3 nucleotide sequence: TGCAGTGCTCCCGGACAGTTCCCTGAAAAACTGTTTTTT. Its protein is CSAPGQFPEKLFF.

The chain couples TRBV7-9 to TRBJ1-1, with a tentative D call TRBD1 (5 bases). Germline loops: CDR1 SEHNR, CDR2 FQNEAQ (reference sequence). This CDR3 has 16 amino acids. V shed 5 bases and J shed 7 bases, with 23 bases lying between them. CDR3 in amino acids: CASSPLGGGGSGEAFF. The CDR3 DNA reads TGTGCCAGCAGCCCCCTCGGTGGTGGGGGGAGTGGTGAAGCTTTCTTT.